This TCR beta chain was captured in a study of long-term antiretroviral therapy in people with HIV. Trimming took 1 base from V and 6 from J, leaving 11 bases between them. CDR3 length equals 14 residues. In germline, CDR1 is SGHRS, CDR2 YFSETQ. A note on this clone: The antigen is unknown.

Treatment for all HIV-infected participants took place in the United States. Study-level findings and limits: Clonotypes expanded prior to ART showed repertoire dominance at all sampled time points. No data were available on ART adherence, viral resistance or therapy changes.

Samples were assayed with immunoSEQ v3.0 at survey level. Profiled with immunoSEQ multiplex PCR; TCRdb holds only in-frame clones, not every one. This sample has tens of thousands of clones, with approximately 85% found just once. The TCR sequence derives from a man between 18 and 29 years old with HIV. The sample was unsorted PBMCs, taken 2.2 years after starting antiretroviral therapy. The chain employs TRBV5-1 and TRBJ2-1; D tentatively reads TRBD1 or TRBD2 (5 bases each). The CDR3, as DNA: TGCGCCAGCAGCTTGAAGCAGGGACCCAATGAGCAGTTCTTC. It codes for CASSLKQGPNEQFF.